This entry describes one T cell receptor beta chain. Its specificity is not known. The data originate from a study of T-cell memory formation after mild COVID-19. About the research overall: TCR clusters showed largely donor specificity.

CDR1 and CDR2 from the germline V gene are MNHEY and SVGAGI. Trimming pared 5 bases from V and 9 bases from J, leaving 11 bases between. The CDR3 is made up of 12 amino acids. TCRdb analysed the 5' RACE reads with MiXCR anew, one entry per CDR3 protein. The data contain about 560,000 distinct CDR3 sequences, roughly a fifth of them singletons. Regarding the study as a whole: Pre-infection memory showed some responding clones, and this suggested that cross-reactive memory joined.

The clonotype was recovered from an adult woman who had mild COVID-19 (a few samples of this study predate the infection). Cell type and time point are not known. The sequencing input was PBMCs or a T cell subset sorted from them (not recorded which). The chain combines TRBV6-5 with TRBJ2-1; D may be TRBD1 (5 bases). As DNA, the CDR3 is TGTGCCAGCAGTCTTCTGGGGCGTGAGCAGTTCTTC. Translating gives CASSLLGREQFF.